The 27 T cell receptor beta chains reported below all come from one sample, sequenced in a study of T-cell reconstitution after alpha-beta-depleted transplantation in children. During its preparation, the TCRbeta library received unique molecular identifiers. TCRdb independently ran MiXCR on the PCR reads; one entry per CDR3 protein. The table lists about 580,000 distinct CDR3 sequences, approximately 22% of them singletons. The starting material was PBMCs, mostly from graft donor cells, obtained 360 days after TCRalphabeta/CD19-depleted stem cell transplant. These receptors were obtained from a boy under two years old who had a stem cell transplant for acute myeloid leukemia, so the T cells may come from the graft donor.

The DNA of the CDR3 is TGTGCCACCAGCAGAGACTCCCTAAGGGGTGAGCAGTTCTTC. Its translation is CATSRDSLRGEQFF. V and J are TRBV15 and TRBJ2-1; a possible D gene is TRBD1 (5 bases). Germline V gives CDR1 LNHNV, CDR2 YYDKDF (reference sequence). V was clipped by 0 bases and J by 9 bases, with 12 bases between them. CDR3 length: 14 amino acids.

V usage is TRBV5-1 and J usage is TRBJ2-2, with D unclear. Trimming shortened V by 7 bases and J by 6 bases, and 19 bases separated the two germline ends. Germline loops: CDR1 SGHRS, CDR2 YFSETQ. This CDR3 has 15 residues. CDR3 DNA: TGCGCCAGCCAGCCCCAGCCCATAAGCCCCGGGGAGCTGTTTTTT. It codes for CASQPQPISPGELFF.

Notes on this clonotype: One junction end does not reproduce the germline sequence, and a read error may be involved. The rearrangement links TRBV12-3 or TRBV12-4 to TRBJ2-5; a weak D match, TRBD2 (5 bases). The CDR3 extends over 16 amino acids. The CDR3 is CASALFPTELGETHYF. CDR3 nucleotides: TGTGCCAGCGCGCTCTTTCCCACGGAACTCGGGGAGACCCATTACTTC.

This clonotype occurred many times. At one end the junction does not follow the germline gene, possibly because of a read error. The chain is built from TRBV7-3 and TRBJ2-3; 14 positions match TRBD2. This CDR3 has 18 residues. CDR1 SGHTA and CDR2 FQGTGA come from the germline V gene. For the CDR3, the DNA is TGTGCCAGCAGCCTAACCGGGACTAGCGGGGGCCTCACAGATACGCAGTATTTT. Translation: CASSLTGTSGGLTDTQYF.

This clonotype was detected ten times or more. This chain connects TRBV15 to TRBJ2-7; 7 bases align to TRBD1. The V and J ends lost 0 bases and 4 bases, in that order; junction bases with no gene match: 15. Germline V gives CDR1 LNHNV, CDR2 YYDKDF (reference sequence). There are 18 residues in the CDR3. The CDR3: CATSRDLKIGRGSYEQYF. The CDR3 DNA reads as TGTGCCACCAGCAGAGATCTGAAAATCGGCAGGGGGTCGTACGAGCAGTACTTC.

This clonotype was found many times. This chain uses TRBV6-5 with TRBJ2-7, with D perhaps being TRBD1 or TRBD2 (5 bases each). The CDR3 contains 14 residues. Per the germline V gene, CDR1 is MNHEY and CDR2 is SVGAGI. Between the trimmed V and J ends, which lost 3 bases and 0 bases, there was a span of 9 bases. CDR3 residues: CASSYYGTSYEQYF. The DNA for the CDR3 is TGTGCCAGCAGTTATTACGGGACCTCCTACGAGCAGTACTTC.

The J gene is TRBJ2-3, the V gene TRBV10-1; weak D call: TRBD2 (6 bases). The ends were cut back, 3 bases at V and 1 base at J, with 11 bases in the middle. Germline-derived CDR1 and CDR2 are WNHNN and SYGVQD (reference sequence). The length of the CDR3 is 15 residues. CDR3: CASSEFREGTDTQYF. Here the CDR3 DNA reads TGCGCCAGCAGTGAATTCAGGGAGGGCACAGATACGCAGTATTTT.

This clonotype was recorded many times. The chain uses TRBV5-4 and TRBJ2-5, with TRBD2 identical over 12 bases. CDR1 and CDR2 (germline): SGHNT, YYREEE (reference sequence). This CDR3 has 15 amino acids. Trimming took 1 base from V and 5 from J; bases not matched to a gene: 3. Here the CDR3 DNA reads TGTGCCAGCAGCTTGCCTAGCGGGGGGGCGGAGACCCAGTACTTC. Translating gives CASSLPSGGAETQYF.

The chain employs TRBV28 and TRBJ1-1; D remains ambiguous. Looked up from germline, CDR1 is MDHEN and CDR2 is SYDVKM. The V gene lost 3 bases and the J gene lost 1 base, with 18 bases spanning the gap. The CDR3 is made up of 17 amino acids. The DNA for the CDR3 is TGTGCCAGCAGTTTTGTATGGCGGGTCGGAACGAACACTGAAGCTTTCTTT. The encoded protein is CASSFVWRVGTNTEAFF.

The table lists this clonotype with many counts. The rearrangement joins TRBV20-1 to TRBJ2-5; TRBD1 is a possible D gene (6 bases). Germline CDR1 and CDR2: DFQATT and SNEGSKA (reference sequence). The CDR3 has 13 amino acids. Trimming shortened V by 6 bases and J by 1 base, and 12 bases separated the two germline ends. The CDR3 here is CSAPGQIQETQYF. Here the CDR3 DNA reads TGCAGTGCCCCCGGACAGATCCAAGAGACCCAGTACTTC.

This clonotype occurred many times. V and J are TRBV7-9 and TRBJ2-7; 7 bases are a match to TRBD1. CDR1 is SEHNR, CDR2 FQNEAQ, per germline (reference sequence). The CDR3 length is 15 residues. Trimming removed 5 bases from V and 3 bases from J; junction bases left unmatched: 10. This CDR3 reads CASSARQGNGYEQYF. The CDR3 coding sequence is TGTGCCAGCAGCGCCCGACAGGGAAATGGCTACGAGCAGTACTTC. Full variable domain (rest looked up from reference TRBV7-9 and TRBJ2-7): DTGVSQNPRHKITKRGQNVTFRCDPISEHNRLYWYRQTLGQGPEFLTYFQNEAQLEKSRLLSDRFSAERPKGSFSTLEIQRTEQGDSAMYLCASSARQGNGYEQYFGPGTRLTVT.

Ten or more counts support this clonotype. The chain uses TRBV27 and TRBJ1-1, with D tentatively TRBD1 (6 bases). Germline CDR1 reads MNHEY; CDR2 reads SMNVEV (reference sequence). V was cut by 5 bases and J by 7 bases, with 17 bases left in between. The CDR3 loop spans 14 amino acids. The CDR3 spells CASSNRARVNEAFF. The CDR3 coding sequence is TGTGCCAGCAGTAACAGGGCCCGCGTTAATGAAGCTTTCTTT.

Ten or more counts support this clonotype. The V and J genes are TRBV12-3 or TRBV12-4 and TRBJ1-3, with D perhaps TRBD1 (6 bases). Trimming stripped 1 base from V and 4 bases from J, with 8 bases between. This CDR3 comprises 14 residues. CDR3 bases: TGTGCCAGCAGTTTAGGGGGGGCAGGAAACACCATATATTTT. It codes for CASSLGGAGNTIYF.

The chain is built from TRBV28 and TRBJ2-3, with 7 bases fitting TRBD2. The CDR3 has 14 residues. The ends lost 6 bases at V and 6 bases at J; junction bases unmatched: 9. Germline assignment: CDR1 MDHEN and CDR2 SYDVKM. Here the CDR3 reads CASSNRLGGDTQYF. CDR3 DNA: TGTGCCAGCAGCAACCGACTGGGAGGGGATACGCAGTATTTT.

This clonotype was counted ten times or more. This chain connects TRBV6-5 to TRBJ1-1; D may be TRBD1 (5 bases). The germline V gene encodes CDR1 MNHEY and CDR2 SVGAGI. This CDR3 comprises 16 residues. Trimming removed 0 bases from V and 1 base from J, with 12 bases in between. CDR3 amino acids: CASSYSIGAGNTEAFF. The DNA of the CDR3 is TGTGCCAGCAGTTACTCGATAGGGGCGGGGAACACTGAAGCTTTCTTT.

The table lists this clonotype with a few counts. V is TRBV30 and J is TRBJ2-7; D perhaps matches TRBD1 (5 bases). The CDR3 contains 13 residues. Trimming pared 1 base from V and 2 bases from J, leaving 9 bases between. Germline V gene sequence: CDR1 GTSNPN, CDR2 SVGIG (reference sequence). Here the CDR3 DNA reads TGTGCCTGGAGTGGACAGATCACCTACGAGCAGTACTTC. It encodes CAWSGQITYEQYF.

The gene calls are TRBV5-6 and TRBJ1-2; 7 bases align to TRBD1. In germline, CDR1 is SGHDT, CDR2 YYEEEE. The CDR3 sequence is 16 residues long. The V and J ends lost 2 bases and 2 bases, in that order; junction bases with no gene match: 9. CDR3 loop: CASSFNSGQLNYGYTF. As DNA, the CDR3 is TGTGCCAGCAGCTTTAACTCGGGACAGCTGAACTATGGCTACACCTTC. Full variable domain (outside the CDR3, taken from reference TRBV5-6 and TRBJ1-2): DAGVTQSPTHLIKTRGQQVTLRCSPKSGHDTVSWYQQALGQGPQFIFQYYEEEERQRGNFPDRFSGHQFPNYSSELNVNALLLGDSALYLCASSFNSGQLNYGYTFGSGTRLTVV.

This chain connects TRBV24-1 to TRBJ2-6; D is unresolved. Trimming stripped 2 bases from V and 4 bases from J, with 8 bases between. The CDR3 covers 15 residues. The germline gives CDR1 KGHDR, CDR2 SFDVKD. The DNA for the CDR3 is TGTGCCACCAGTGATTCTTGGACCGGGGCCAACGTCCTGACTTTC. It specifies CATSDSWTGANVLTF.

Comment on this clonotype: Possible read error: a much larger clone is one base away. Likely a read error: the CDR3 ends without its conserved phenylalanine or tryptophan. The DNA is omitted, as the CDR3 cannot be located on it reliably, and the CDR3 follows TCRdb's listing. The gene calls are TRBV20-1 and TRBJ2-1; TRBD2 was called by the table and not checked on the DNA. The CDR3 spans 13 amino acids, including both terminal residues. Germline lookup yields CDR1 DFQATT and CDR2 SNEGSKA (reference sequence). The chain's CDR3 is CSASGVAGGPGFY.

V gene TRBV6-5 combines with J gene TRBJ1-1; tentatively, D is TRBD1 (6 bases). The CDR3 has 14 amino acids. Germline V lookup: CDR1 MNHEY, CDR2 SVGAGI. V was pared by 6 bases and J by 0 bases, with 11 bases between. CDR3 bases: TGTGCCAGCAGGACCGGGACACTGAACACTGAAGCTTTCTTT. Translated, it gives CASRTGTLNTEAFF.

The V call is TRBV7-9, the J call TRBJ2-3; 8 bases match TRBD1. This CDR3 region has 15 residues. CDR1 SEHNR and CDR2 FQNEAQ come from the germline V gene (reference sequence). V lost 9 bases, J lost 3 bases, and 11 bases stayed unmatched. The CDR3 DNA sequence: TGTGCCAGTAATGACAGGGGTGAAATAACAGATACGCAGTATTTT. It translates to CASNDRGEITDTQYF. The full variable domain, rest sourced from reference TRBV7-9 and TRBJ2-3, is DTGVSQNPRHKITKRGQNVTFRCDPISEHNRLYWYRQTLGQGPEFLTYFQNEAQLEKSRLLSDRFSAERPKGSFSTLEIQRTEQGDSAMYLCASNDRGEITDTQYFGPGTRLTVL.

The chain combines TRBV10-3 with TRBJ2-7; D is undetermined. This CDR3 is built from 15 residues. V was cut by 3 bases and J by 0 bases, with 12 bases left in between. CDR1 ENHRY and CDR2 SYGVKD come from the germline V gene. The CDR3 loop is CAISDGLGVSYEQYF. The CDR3 DNA reads TGTGCCATCAGTGATGGCCTTGGTGTCTCCTACGAGCAGTACTTC.

CDR3 region: CASSVDSHYGYTF. CDR3 DNA sequence: TGTGCCAGCAGTGTAGACAGTCACTATGGCTACACCTTC. V and J are TRBV6-1 and TRBJ1-2, with D maybe TRBD1 (5 bases). The germline gives CDR1 MNHNS, CDR2 SASEGT. There are 13 residues in the CDR3. With 4 bases removed from V and 3 bases from J, the gap between germline ends came to 9 bases.

This clonotype turned up a few times. The CDR3 coding sequence is TGTGCCAGCAGCCATTACTTTGCGGGGGGCGGGTCGGATACGCAGTATTTT. Amino acid sequence: CASSHYFAGGGSDTQYF. The chain carries TRBV13 and TRBJ2-3; 8 nucleotides align to TRBD2. J was trimmed by 6 bases and V by 5 bases; bases with no gene match: 16. The CDR3 has 17 amino acids. Per the germline V gene, CDR1 is PRHDT and CDR2 is FYEKMQ (reference sequence).

The J gene is TRBJ1-5, the V gene TRBV12-3 or TRBV12-4, with 7 bases fitting TRBD1. With 6 bases clipped from V and 2 bases from J, the junction kept 4 bases outside the gene matches. The CDR3 totals 14 residues. Here the CDR3 reads CASRVTGGNQPQHF. CDR3 bases: TGTGCCAGCAGGGTAACAGGGGGCAATCAGCCCCAGCATTTT.

The sample holds a few counts of this clonotype. The chain links TRBV10-3 to TRBJ1-1, with D possibly matching TRBD1 (5 bases). CDR1 and CDR2 from the germline V gene are ENHRY and SYGVKD. This CDR3 contains 18 residues. V shed 5 bases and J shed 1 base, with 23 bases lying between them. This CDR3 reads CAISSAFGALTENTEAFF. CDR3 nucleotide sequence: TGTGCCATCAGTTCCGCTTTTGGGGCCTTGACTGAGAACACTGAAGCTTTCTTT.

Only a few counts were recorded for this clonotype. The chain is built from TRBV20-1 and TRBJ2-1; 11 positions agree with TRBD2. The V gene end was trimmed by 6 bases and the J gene end by 0 bases; junction bases not matched to a gene: 7. Per the germline V gene, CDR1 is DFQATT and CDR2 is SNEGSKA (reference sequence). This CDR3 has 16 amino acids. The CDR3 here is CSAHTSGGVSYNEQFF. DNA for the CDR3: TGCAGTGCACATACTAGCGGGGGTGTCTCCTACAATGAGCAGTTCTTC.